This TCR beta chain was captured by sequencing in a study of cytomegalovirus exposure and HLA in healthy donors. Trimming left V 0 bases short and J 3 bases short, with 13 bases between. The CDR3 is 15 amino acids. Germline CDR1 SGHRS, CDR2 YFSETQ. A word on this clone: Its target is not known.

The PCR had 60 Vbeta and 13 Jbeta primers. Profiled with immunoSEQ multiplex PCR; TCRdb holds only in-frame clones, not every one. The table shows over 150,000 clones, with 68% occurring only once. Regarding the study as a whole: Presence/absence analyses treated sequencing depth as roughly uniform across donors. Within a later analysis, the majority of CMV-associated TCR beta chains appeared HLA-restricted. TCR beta sequences numbering around 15,000 were associated with HLA alleles at 0.05 false discovery rate in a later analysis. Rarity held for most TCR sequences, but there were some public TCRs that occurred in many donors.

This clonotype originated in a man aged 50 to 59 in good health and CMV-seronegative. The sample consisted of PBMCs. V and J are TRBV5-1 and TRBJ2-7; D is ambiguous. The CDR3, as DNA: TGCGCCAGCAGCTTGGAGGTGGGCCGAAGCTACGAGCAGTACTTC. This codes for CASSLEVGRSYEQYF.